The clone carrying this TCR beta chain was recorded a few times. The antigen remains undetermined. This sample is part of a study of CD8 T cell repertoires and HIV-1 epitope variants. The overall study: T cells were stimulated with Twenty-five Gag and Nef peptides separately. Tested: three Gag epitope families, Nef HW9 and YT9.

This CDR3 is built from 14 residues. Germline CDR1 is SNHLY and CDR2 is FYNNEI. Trimming removed 5 bases from V and 3 bases from J, with 13 bases in between. Profiled with immunoSEQ multiplex PCR; TCRdb holds only in-frame clones, not every one. The sample has thousands of clones; around 60% are singletons. The sample consisted of cultured CD8+ T cells derived from PBMCs. The TCR sequence derives from a male donor with HIV. The chain links TRBV2 to TRBJ1-1; the D gene is possibly TRBD1 (6 bases). CDR3 sequence: CASSSTGFYTEAFF. The CDR3 DNA sequence: TGTGCCAGCAGTTCTACAGGGTTCTACACTGAAGCTTTCTTT.